This T cell receptor beta chain comes out of a study of blood T cell repertoires in COVID-19. In the authors' workflow: The authors estimated nucleated cell counts from reference gene primer amplification. Only in-frame clones appear in the TCRdb table, and some are missing; sequencing was by immunoSEQ multiplex PCR. For V, J and clone size, that table is used; D and trimming come from the DNA. Among 20,000 to 25,000 clones, around 73% were seen once, and the ten largest hold 20%. The germline V gene encodes CDR1 ENHRY and CDR2 SYGVKD. This CDR3 has 13 amino acids. Trimming removed 1 base from V and 3 bases from J, with 7 bases in between.

The sequence was collected from a human donor in a cohort sampled during active or convalescent COVID-19. Sample: peripheral blood. The chain is built from TRBV10-3 and TRBJ2-7, with D uncertain. Written as DNA, the CDR3 is TGTGCCATCAGTGAGTGGCCCCACTACGAGCAGTACGTC. This translates into CAISEWPHYEQYV.